This passage covers 31 T cell receptor beta chains from one sample sequenced in a study of blood T cell repertoires in COVID-19. Sequencing used immunoSEQ multiplex PCR; TCRdb keeps in-frame clones, though not all of them. Among roughly 300,000 clones listed, approximately 87% were seen once. Sequencing used peripheral blood. Receptors were obtained from a woman aged 50 to 60 who had recovered from COVID-19.

This chain connects TRBV9 to TRBJ2-7; 10 bases are a match to TRBD2. The V segment lost 0 bases and the J segment 3 bases; nucleotides outside the gene matches: 3. This CDR3 contains 15 residues. CDR1 and CDR2 from the germline V gene are SGDLS and YYNGEE. The CDR3: CASSVASGSVYEQYF. The CDR3 coding sequence is TGTGCCAGCAGCGTAGCTAGCGGGAGCGTCTACGAGCAGTACTTC.

This chain connects TRBV29-1 to TRBJ2-3; D not resolved. Germline V lookup: CDR1 SQVTM, CDR2 ANQGSEA. V was trimmed by 7 bases and J by 6 bases, leaving 8 bases between them. The CDR3 length is 10 residues. The CDR3 region is CSAASDTQYF. The DNA of the CDR3 is TGCAGCGCAGCCTCGGATACGCAGTATTTT.

Worth noting for this clone: This sample includes further DNA sequences coding for the same CDR3. The chain couples TRBV29-1 to TRBJ2-7; D gene ambiguous. The V and J ends lost 3 bases and 1 base respectively, with 4 bases between them. The CDR3 covers 11 residues. Germline V gene sequence: CDR1 SQVTM, CDR2 ANQGSEA. The CDR3, as DNA: TGCAGCGTTGAGAGTTCCTACGAGCAGTACTTC. This translates into CSVESSYEQYF.

This clone occurred once. The chain employs TRBV7-9 and TRBJ2-7, with a tentative D call TRBD1 (5 bases). Trimming cost V 5 bases and J 0 bases, with 17 bases left between them. The CDR3 is made up of 16 amino acids. The germline CDR1 and CDR2 sequences are SEHNR and FQNEAQ (reference sequence). CDR3 DNA sequence: TGTGCCAGCAGCAAAAATACAGGATCCAGCTCCTACGAGCAGTACTTC. It translates to CASSKNTGSSSYEQYF.

The chain combines TRBV27 with TRBJ1-5, with D possibly being TRBD1 (6 bases). CDR1 is MNHEY and CDR2 is SMNVEV in the germline V gene (reference sequence). This CDR3 is 14 amino acids long. Trimming took 9 bases from V and 6 from J, leaving 18 bases between them. The CDR3: CASRPGVLTQPQHF. CDR3 nucleotide sequence: TGTGCCAGTCGACCAGGGGTACTAACTCAGCCCCAGCATTTT.

This chain uses TRBV24-1 with TRBJ1-2, with D unclear. The CDR3 length is 12 residues. Germline CDR1 is KGHDR and CDR2 is SFDVKD. V gave up 5 bases and J gave up 4 bases, with 7 bases separating them. The CDR3 sequence: CATSGESYGYTF. CDR3 DNA: TGTGCCACCAGTGGGGAGTCCTATGGCTACACCTTC.

This sequence joins TRBV7-2 and TRBJ1-3; D is ambiguous. V dropped 6 bases and J dropped 0 bases, with 6 bases sitting between them. The CDR3 has 13 amino acids. Germline V gene data show CDR1 as SGHTA and CDR2 as FQGNSA. The CDR3 region is CASSHSSGNTIYF. The CDR3 DNA is TGTGCCAGCAGTCATTCCTCTGGAAACACCATATATTTT. Filled out from reference TRBV7-2 and TRBJ1-3, the complete variable domain reads GAGVSQSPSNKVTEKGKDVELRCDPISGHTALYWYRQSLGQGLEFLIYFQGNSAPDKSGLPSDRFSAERTGGSVSTLTIQRTQQEDSAVYLCASSHSSGNTIYFGEGSWLTVV.

V is TRBV3-1 (or the pseudogene TRBV3-2) and J is TRBJ2-1, with a tentative D call TRBD1 (5 bases). The V gene lost 4 bases and the J gene lost 3 bases, with 19 bases spanning the gap. The CDR3 extends over 17 amino acids. Per germline, CDR1 LGHDT and CDR2 YNNKEL (reference sequence). Here the CDR3 DNA reads TGTGCCAGCAGCCGCTTCCGTCCTCTCCAGGGCTACAATGAGCAGTTCTTC. This gives the protein CASSRFRPLQGYNEQFF.

V gene TRBV6-5 combines with J gene TRBJ1-6; TRBD1 agrees at 7 bases. Unmatched junction bases numbered 1, after V lost 5 bases and J lost 9 bases. The CDR3 has 12 residues. In germline, CDR1 is MNHEY, CDR2 SVGAGI. The CDR3 DNA is TGTGCCAGCAGTACAGGGGTTTCACCCCTCCACTTT. Its translation is CASSTGVSPLHF.

This clone was detected a few times. The rearrangement joins TRBV19 to TRBJ2-2; possibly TRBD2 for D (6 bases). The CDR3 sequence is 14 residues long. Germline V gene lookup returns CDR1 LNHDA and CDR2 SQIVND (reference sequence). Trimming stripped 6 bases from V and 4 bases from J, with 12 bases between. The CDR3 nucleotides are TGTGCCAGTAGCCCCGGGACTTTCACCGGGGAGCTGTTTTTT. Amino acid sequence: CASSPGTFTGELFF.

The rearrangement links TRBV5-1 to TRBJ1-1; 7 bases map to TRBD1. This CDR3 spans 15 amino acids. J was trimmed by 5 bases and V by 6 bases; bases with no gene match: 13. Per germline, CDR1 SGHRS and CDR2 YFSETQ. CDR3 DNA sequence: TGCGCCAGCACCGATACAAAGGGGGCGCAGACTGAAGCTTTCTTT. It specifies CASTDTKGAQTEAFF.

The chain uses TRBV19 and TRBJ1-2; D might be TRBD1 (6 bases). This CDR3 comprises 14 residues. The V end lost 3 bases, the J end lost 3 bases, and 11 bases lay between the germline ends. Germline V gene data show CDR1 as LNHDA and CDR2 as SQIVND (reference sequence). The CDR3 sequence is CASSIGGLDYGYTF. The CDR3 DNA is TGTGCCAGTAGTATCGGGGGGCTGGACTATGGCTACACCTTC.

V is TRBV30 and J is TRBJ2-2; tentative D call: TRBD1 (6 bases). This CDR3 has 13 amino acids. The ends were cut back, 3 bases at V and 6 bases at J, with 11 bases in the middle. Germline-derived CDR1 and CDR2 are GTSNPN and SVGIG (reference sequence). CDR3 amino acids: CAWRQGFAGELFF. DNA for the CDR3: TGTGCCTGGAGACAGGGATTCGCCGGGGAGCTGTTTTTT.

The V gene is TRBV6-2 or TRBV6-3, the J gene TRBJ1-2; tentatively, D is TRBD1 (5 bases). CDR3 length: 15 amino acids. Germline V lookup: CDR1 MNHEY, CDR2 SVGEGT. Trimming removed 6 bases from V and 2 bases from J, with 16 bases in between. This CDR3 is CASSSSRRGNYGYTF. CDR3 DNA: TGTGCCAGCAGCTCTTCGAGAAGGGGAAACTATGGCTACACCTTC.

This chain joins TRBV30 and TRBJ2-1; maybe TRBD1 (6 bases). Trimming shortened V by 0 bases and J by 11 bases, and 14 bases separated the two germline ends. The CDR3 runs 13 residues. Germline lookup yields CDR1 GTSNPN and CDR2 SVGIG (reference sequence). The chain's CDR3 is CAWSVNRQAKQFF. CDR3 sequence (DNA): TGTGCCTGGAGTGTAAATCGACAGGCTAAGCAGTTCTTC.

The chain combines TRBV5-1 with TRBJ1-1; possibly TRBD1 for D (6 bases). CDR1 is SGHRS and CDR2 is YFSETQ in the germline V gene. The CDR3 covers 15 residues. The V and J ends lost 4 bases and 6 bases respectively, with 19 bases between them. The CDR3 DNA reads as TGCGCCAGCAGCGCCTACAGGGAGCGGATATCTGAAGCTTTCTTT. This sequence encodes CASSAYRERISEAFF.

The chain combines TRBV6-5 with TRBJ2-3; TRBD2 matches at 7 bases. Unmatched junction bases numbered 6, after V lost 6 bases and J lost 3 bases. CDR1 is MNHEY and CDR2 is SVGAGI in the germline V gene. The CDR3 runs 14 residues. CDR3 sequence (DNA): TGTGCCAGCAGGGCTAGCGGCAGGACAGATACGCAGTATTTT. Translated: CASRASGRTDTQYF.

The genes are TRBV4-3 and TRBJ1-2; D perhaps matches TRBD1 (5 bases). The germline CDR1 and CDR2 sequences are LGHNA and YSLEER. Deletions cut 0 bases from V and 6 bases from J, with 26 bases between. This CDR3 comprises 19 residues. The CDR3 region has the DNA TGCGCCAGCAGCCAAGATTCGGTCAGGGCGCGCAGAGCAAGCAATGGCTACACCTTC. Translation gives CASSQDSVRARRASNGYTF.

This chain links TRBV6-6 with TRBJ2-7; 8 nucleotides align to TRBD1. Germline V gene sequence: CDR1 MNHNY, CDR2 SVGAGI (reference sequence). The CDR3 runs 15 residues. J lost 5 bases, V lost 7 bases, and 13 bases had no gene match. The CDR3 DNA reads TGTGCCAGCAAGTTAACCGACAGGGGAAGGAACGAGCAGTACTTC. Translating gives CASKLTDRGRNEQYF.

This clone was recorded only once. The chain uses TRBV10-3 and TRBJ2-1; 8 nucleotides align to TRBD2. Germline lookup yields CDR1 ENHRY and CDR2 SYGVKD. This CDR3 contains 15 residues. V trimming: 7 bases; J trimming: 2 bases; junction bases outside the gene matches: 7. The CDR3 spells CAIMAAGGAYNEQFF. The CDR3 DNA follows: TGTGCCATCATGGCCGCCGGGGGGGCCTACAATGAGCAGTTCTTC.

This chain connects TRBV5-5 to TRBJ1-6; the D gene is possibly TRBD1 (6 bases). The V and J ends lost 4 bases and 8 bases respectively, with 13 bases between them. Germline V gives CDR1 SGHKS, CDR2 YYEKEE (reference sequence). The CDR3 consists of 14 residues. The CDR3 DNA reads TGTGCCAGCAGCCACACGGACAGCTATTCACCCCTCCACTTT. It is translated as CASSHTDSYSPLHF.

This clone appeared a single time. This chain joins TRBV5-1 and TRBJ1-3; 7 bases map to TRBD1. Germline trimming cut 0 bases from V and 3 bases from J; bases unmatched to any gene: 6. CDR1 and CDR2 (germline): SGHRS, YFSETQ. The CDR3 runs 16 residues. The CDR3 DNA follows: TGCGCCAGCAGCTTGGCGGGGACAGTTGGTGGAAACACCATATATTTT. Protein: CASSLAGTVGGNTIYF.

V gene TRBV7-2 combines with J gene TRBJ1-1, with no clear D. Germline V gene lookup returns CDR1 SGHTA and CDR2 FQGNSA. The CDR3 runs 15 residues. Trimming cost V 1 base and J 1 base, with 10 bases left between them. This CDR3 is CASSLVARGNTEAFF. Written as DNA, the CDR3 is TGTGCCAGCAGCTTAGTTGCCAGAGGGAACACTGAAGCTTTCTTT.

The chain links TRBV4-3 to TRBJ1-1; D gene ambiguous. The CDR3 is 15 amino acids. V was trimmed by 1 base and J by 4 bases, leaving 13 bases between them. Germline loops: CDR1 LGHNA, CDR2 YSLEER. CDR3 bases: TGCGCCAGCAGCCAAGGGACGGGATGGGGCACTGAAGCTTTCTTT. This translates into CASSQGTGWGTEAFF.

The genes are TRBV25-1 and TRBJ2-2, with TRBD2 as a possible D gene (6 bases). The germline V gene has CDR1 MGHDK and CDR2 SYGVNS. The V gene lost 5 bases and the J gene lost 0 bases, with 10 bases spanning the gap. The CDR3 covers 15 residues. CDR3 nucleotide sequence: TGTGCCAGCAGTTCCGGGACTCCGAACACCGGGGAGCTGTTTTTT. Its translation: CASSSGTPNTGELFF.

The CDR3 here is CASSPGGGFVSTDTQYF. The CDR3 nucleotides read TGTGCCAGCAGTCCTGGGGGAGGGTTTGTGAGCACAGATACGCAGTATTTT. The chain links TRBV2 to TRBJ2-3; 7 bases are a match to TRBD2. Germline loops: CDR1 SNHLY, CDR2 FYNNEI. CDR3 length: 17 amino acids. V was pared by 5 bases and J by 0 bases, with 11 bases of the junction left unmatched.

This chain uses TRBV28 with TRBJ2-1, with 8 positions matching TRBD2. V trimming: 3 bases; J trimming: 6 bases; junction bases outside the gene matches: 10. The CDR3 runs 16 residues. Germline CDR1 is MDHEN and CDR2 is SYDVKM. The CDR3 bases are TGTGCCAGCAGTTTTCGGTTACGCGGGAGGTCCAATGAGCAGTTCTTC. It is translated as CASSFRLRGRSNEQFF.

V and J are TRBV4-3 and TRBJ2-3, with TRBD2 identical over 11 bases. Germline values: CDR1 LGHNA, CDR2 YSLEER. Trimming at V came to 6 bases and at J to 6 bases, leaving 11 bases not matched to a gene. This CDR3 contains 16 residues. CDR3 sequence (DNA): TGCGCCAGCAGTCGACTAGCGGGGACCCAATCTGATACGCAGTATTTT. Translating gives CASSRLAGTQSDTQYF.

The chain recombines TRBV6-2 or TRBV6-3 with TRBJ1-2, with D perhaps TRBD1 (6 bases). CDR3 length: 14 amino acids. V was cut by 4 bases and J by 8 bases, with 17 bases left in between. CDR1 is MNHEY, CDR2 SVGEGT, per germline. CDR3 sequence (DNA): TGTGCCAGCAGTTTGGGGGCGTCGACGGGCGGCTACACCTTC. This sequence encodes CASSLGASTGGYTF.

The J gene is TRBJ2-7, the V gene TRBV14, with TRBD2 as a possible D gene (5 bases). This CDR3 is built from 14 residues. Germline V gene sequence: CDR1 SGHDN, CDR2 FVKESK. V was trimmed by 2 bases and J by 12 bases, leaving 20 bases between them. The CDR3 nucleotides read TGTGCCAGCAGCCAATCTTCAGAGATCGGGAAAAGGTACTTC. It translates to CASSQSSEIGKRYF.

J is TRBJ2-7 and V is TRBV18; the D gene is possibly TRBD2 (6 bases). The CDR3 has 16 amino acids. Trimming left V 2 bases short and J 0 bases short, with 14 bases between. The germline V gene encodes CDR1 KGHSH and CDR2 LQKENI. In DNA form, the CDR3 reads TGTGCCAGCTCACCAAGGCGGCGGGGAAACTCCTACGAGCAGTACTTC. Amino acid sequence: CASSPRRRGNSYEQYF.